This T cell receptor (beta chain) emerged from a study of molecular identifiers for immune sequencing clone quantification. Study-level findings and limits: Amid around 900,000 naive cells, spiked Jurkat TCR RNA from one cell was reportedly still detectable. A shared barcode on identical TCR molecules could lead to underestimated sizes for highly expanded clones.

Library preparation followed earlier protocols using designated TCR primers. TCRdb reanalysed the PCR reads using MiXCR and keeps one entry per CDR3 protein. The sample holds a few hundred thousand distinct CDR3 sequences, over 20% seen once. CD8+CD4-CCR7+CD45RA+ cells were sorted as naive CD8 T cells. There are 15 residues in the CDR3. The germline V gene has CDR1 SEHNR and CDR2 FQNEAQ (reference sequence). The V and J ends lost 0 bases and 3 bases respectively, with 9 bases between them. At least ten counts were recorded for this clonotype. Its antigen is not known. V and J are TRBV7-9 and TRBJ1-3, with TRBD1 as a possible D gene (5 bases). The sequence was obtained from a human donor in good health. Some libraries in this study had Jurkat cell RNA spiked in. The sample consisted of naive CD8+ T cells from blood, with Jurkat cell RNA spiked in. Indicated subset: FACS-sorted CD8+CD4-CCR7+CD45RA+ naive T cells. CDR3 DNA sequence: TGTGCCAGCAGCTTAGCTGTGACAGATGGAAACACCATATATTTT. As protein: CASSLAVTDGNTIYF. The full variable domain, with the rest looked up from reference TRBV7-9 and TRBJ1-3, is DTGVSQNPRHKITKRGQNVTFRCDPISEHNRLYWYRQTLGQGPEFLTYFQNEAQLEKSRLLSDRFSAERPKGSFSTLEIQRTEQGDSAMYLCASSLAVTDGNTIYFGEGSWLTVV.